This T cell receptor beta chain appears in the sequencing data of a study of T-cell reconstitution after alpha-beta-depleted transplantation in children (dated by TCRdb to 2015 to 2016). With regard to the full study: T-cell immune reconstitution after TCRalphabeta/CD19-depleted allogeneic hematopoietic cell transplantation in children was quantitatively tracked in the study by means of TCR repertoire profiling.

This clonotype was seen repeatedly, ten times or more. Its target antigen remains unknown. Within one base of it there is no much larger clone, and no base qualities were kept. The library was made by PCR. The reads were generated on an Illumina HiSeq 2500. To normalize quantification of the TCRbeta repertoire, the TCR libraries were built with molecular barcoding that relied on unique molecular identifiers. The public sequencing data were trimmed at Q25 with fastp and processed into clonotypes with MiXCR by TCRdb, which kept only in-frame beta chains. Each record represents a unique CDR3 protein, reported with the most common genes and DNA among its rows. The sample table contains 640,000 or so distinct CDR3 sequences; only one count was recorded for 16% of them. The ten largest account for about 1.1% of the sample. The sample was PBMCs from the stem cell graft donor, taken from the stem cell graft. This receptor was taken from a human donor who donated a stem cell graft to a child with acute myeloid leukemia.

The nucleotide sequence is given as TGTGCCAGCAGCTTACCCCGTGGGGCCAACGTCCTGACTTTC. It is translated as CASSLPRGANVLTF. The chain links TRBV7-2 with TRBJ2-6; too little of a D gene remains to name it. There are 14 amino acids in the CDR3, from cysteine to phenylalanine inclusive. The read is trimmed to its CDR3 DNA, 42 bases read in frame from base 1. V was cut back by 2 bases and J by 3 bases, leaving a gap of 5 bases between them. The germline V gene sets CDR1 to SGHTA and CDR2 to FQGNSA.